One TCR beta chain is described in this entry. TCRdb reprocessed the 5' RACE reads and keeps a single row for each CDR3 protein, giving no DNA. This table lists some 90,000 distinct CDR3 sequences. Germline assignment: CDR1 DFQATT and CDR2 SNEGSKA (reference sequence). CDR3 length: 12 residues. This sample is part of a study of monozygotic twins with inflammatory bowel disease. The TCR sequence derives from a human donor with ulcerative colitis or Crohn's disease, or a healthy co-twin of an affected twin (not recorded which). The chain is built from TRBV20-1 and TRBJ2-7; TCRdb indicates TRBD1, and absent DNA this call remains unverified. Material for sequencing was blood. The CDR3 loop is CSALRQSHEQYF.